Listed below are T cell receptor beta chains from one sample, sequenced in a study of T cells in Graves' hyperthyroidism and ophthalmopathy. MiXCR was run by TCRdb on the multiplex PCR reads, yielding one entry per CDR3 protein. This sample yields a few hundred thousand distinct CDR3 sequences, of which 15% to 20% are seen a single time; about 49% belongs to the top ten. Sequencing was carried out using blood. These receptors were obtained from a woman in her 50s with Graves' hyperthyroidism. Each CDR3 is given with its conserved first and last residue. The D gene is left open where the match is weak. Some rows have no size entry. The others give once, few or many, or a class for an expanded clone.

v_call,d_call,j_call,clone_size,cdr3_aa,cdr3_nt
TRBV11-1,.,TRBJ1-2,many,CASSPPGSASGYTF,TGTGCCAGCAGCCCTCCGGGGAGCGCCAGTGGCTACACCTTC
TRBV7-9,TRBD1,TRBJ2-7,many,CASSESGTGLNEQYF,TGTGCCAGCAGCGAAAGCGGGACAGGGCTGAACGAGCAGTACTTC
TRBV7-9,TRBD2,TRBJ2-5,.,CASRHWAGGAETQYF,TGTGCCAGCAGGCACTGGGCGGGGGGAGCAGAGACCCAGTACTTC
TRBV20-1,.,TRBJ1-5,.,CSASFLFDQPQHF,TGCAGTGCTAGTTTTCTCTTTGATCAGCCCCAGCATTTT
TRBV28,TRBD1,TRBJ1-5,.,CASSVAGTGEYQPQHF,TGTGCCAGCAGCGTGGCCGGGACAGGGGAGTATCAGCCCCAGCATTTT
TRBV2,.,TRBJ2-7,many,CASGAGQTIYEQYF,TGTGCCAGCGGAGCCGGACAGACGATCTACGAGCAGTACTTC
TRBV28,.,TRBJ1-6,.,CASSPGTADNSPLHF,TGTGCCAGCAGCCCCGGGACCGCAGATAATTCACCCCTCCACTTT
TRBV5-1,.,TRBJ2-1,many,CASSLNSGVDNEQFF,TGCGCCAGCAGCTTAAATAGCGGAGTAGACAATGAGCAGTTCTTC
TRBV19,.,TRBJ1-1,.,CASSPLSTTEAFF,TGTGCCAGTAGTCCTCTGTCGACGACTGAAGCTTTCTTT
TRBV6-1,.,TRBJ1-3,.,CASSPFEPRSGNTIYF,TGTGCCAGCAGTCCCTTCGAACCTCGGTCTGGAAACACCATATATTTT
TRBV5-1,.,TRBJ1-6,.,CASSPTGPDSPLHF,TGCGCCAGCAGCCCCACCGGGCCCGATTCACCCCTCCACTTT
TRBV27,.,TRBJ2-1,many,CASSLNDRRDFCNEQFF,TGTGCCAGCAGTTTAAATGATCGGAGGGACTTCTGCAATGAGCAGTTCTTC
TRBV12-3/TRBV12-4,.,TRBJ1-6,many,CASSFLGGPNSPLHF,TGTGCCAGCAGTTTCCTCGGCGGGCCCAATTCACCCCTCCACTTT
TRBV12-3/TRBV12-4,.,TRBJ2-7,many,CASSFGGYEQYF,TGTGCCAGCAGTTTCGGCGGCTACGAGCAGTACTTC
TRBV9,TRBD1,TRBJ1-1,few,CASSIGGKDTEAFF,TGTGCCAGCAGCATAGGGGGCAAGGACACTGAAGCTTTCTTT
TRBV13,TRBD1,TRBJ1-2,many,CASSSRDRARAYGYTF,TGTGCCAGCAGCTCTAGAGACAGGGCTCGGGCCTATGGCTACACCTTC